The 15 T cell receptor beta chains listed next were all sequenced from one sample in a study of T cell responses to AZD1222 COVID-19 vaccine. Sequencing used immunoSEQ multiplex PCR; TCRdb keeps in-frame clones, though not all of them. The data show around 140,000 clones, roughly 91% seen once. The source material was peripheral blood, sampled on day 0 of AZD1222 vaccination. All receptors come from an adult in good health.

The chain has TRBV6-2 or TRBV6-3 and TRBJ2-7; TRBD2 might be the D (6 bases). This CDR3 is 13 amino acids long. V was trimmed by 6 bases and J by 2 bases, leaving 11 bases between them. Germline V gene data show CDR1 as MNHEY and CDR2 as SVGEGT. The CDR3 DNA is TGTGCCAGCAGCCTAGCGTCGCCCTACGAGCAGTACTTC. This translates into CASSLASPYEQYF.

The genes are TRBV29-1 and TRBJ1-1; D ambiguous. Germline CDR1 is SQVTM and CDR2 is ANQGSEA. This CDR3 comprises 15 residues. The ends were cut back, 6 bases at V and 0 bases at J, with 17 bases in the middle. The CDR3 is CSVGEDLFMNTEAFF. The CDR3 DNA reads TGCAGCGTGGGTGAGGATTTATTCATGAACACTGAAGCTTTCTTT.

The V and J genes are TRBV11-3 and TRBJ2-3, with D perhaps assigned TRBD1 or TRBD2 (7 bases each). The ends were cut back, 5 bases at V and 0 bases at J, with 15 bases in the middle. Germline values: CDR1 SGHNT, CDR2 YENEEA. The CDR3 loop spans 16 amino acids. This chain's CDR3 is CASSPRQGGSTDTQYF. The CDR3 DNA reads as TGTGCCAGCAGCCCCAGACAGGGAGGGAGCACAGATACGCAGTATTTT.

J is TRBJ1-1 and V is TRBV3-1 (or the pseudogene TRBV3-2); possibly TRBD1 for D (5 bases). The V gene's germline CDR1 is LGHDT and CDR2 YNNKEL (reference sequence). This CDR3 has 15 residues. With 4 bases removed from V and 2 bases from J, the gap between germline ends came to 14 bases. The CDR3 loop reads CASSPLGRVNTEAFF. The CDR3 DNA is TGTGCCAGCAGCCCGCTCGGCAGGGTCAACACTGAAGCTTTCTTT.

The genes are TRBV19 and TRBJ2-3, with D tentatively TRBD1 (5 bases). Germline V gene lookup returns CDR1 LNHDA and CDR2 SQIVND (reference sequence). The germline V and J ends were trimmed by 4 bases and 4 bases, with 18 bases remaining between them. The CDR3 contains 16 residues. The CDR3 here is CASSRSRAQGPDTQYF. DNA of the CDR3: TGTGCCAGTAGTAGGTCTCGGGCTCAGGGTCCAGATACGCAGTATTTT.

As DNA, the CDR3 is TGTGCCAGCAGCTTTGCGGACCAAGAGACCCAGTACTTC. Residues: CASSFADQETQYF. The chain employs TRBV7-2 and TRBJ2-5; no clear D gene. The CDR3 covers 13 residues. The ends were cut back, 3 bases at V and 0 bases at J, with 5 bases in the middle. Germline V gene data show CDR1 as SGHTA and CDR2 as FQGNSA.

The chain links TRBV12-3 or TRBV12-4 to TRBJ2-3, with no clear D. V lost 3 bases, J lost 2 bases, and 0 bases lay in between. The CDR3 loop spans 11 amino acids. CDR3 in DNA: TGTGCCAGCAGTTTCACAGATACGCAGTATTTT. The encoded protein is CASSFTDTQYF.

CDR3 bases: TGTGCCAGTAGTCATCCGGGGTTCGGCTACGAGCAGTACTTC. Amino acid sequence: CASSHPGFGYEQYF. The chain carries TRBV19 and TRBJ2-7; D is possibly TRBD2 (5 bases). The CDR3 is 14 residues long. V was pared by 5 bases and J by 3 bases, with 14 bases between. CDR1 LNHDA and CDR2 SQIVND come from the germline V gene (reference sequence).

The chain has TRBV12-3 or TRBV12-4 and TRBJ2-7; weak D call: TRBD1 (6 bases). The CDR3 extends over 12 amino acids. V was clipped by 8 bases and J by 5 bases, with 13 bases between them. The CDR3 loop is CASGSDSHEQYF. The CDR3 coding sequence is TGTGCCAGCGGATCGGACAGCCACGAGCAGTACTTC.

This sequence joins TRBV5-6 and TRBJ2-7; D gene uncertain. V lost 2 bases and J lost 0, with 12 bases in between. The germline CDR1 and CDR2 sequences are SGHDT and YYEEEE. The CDR3 runs to 15 residues. This CDR3 reads CASSFSTLDSYEQYF. The DNA of the CDR3 is TGTGCCAGCAGCTTTAGCACCTTAGACTCCTACGAGCAGTACTTC.

This clone was seen a few times. The chain joins TRBV7-8 to TRBJ2-3; no clear D gene. The length of the CDR3 is 14 residues. Per the germline V gene, CDR1 is SGHVS and CDR2 is FQNEAQ. Trimming removed 2 bases from V and 1 base from J, with 7 bases in between. CDR3 amino acids: CASSLMTGTDTQYF. The DNA for the CDR3 is TGTGCCAGCAGCTTAATGACTGGCACAGATACGCAGTATTTT.

This chain uses TRBV29-1 with TRBJ2-5, with D uncertain. The CDR3 is made up of 12 amino acids. The V end lost 6 bases, the J end lost 5 bases, and 13 bases lay between the germline ends. The germline V gene encodes CDR1 SQVTM and CDR2 ANQGSEA. The CDR3 spells CSVATTGETQYF. CDR3 in DNA: TGCAGCGTAGCTACAACCGGGGAGACCCAGTACTTC.

Here the CDR3 reads CASSPATDGYGYTF. CDR3 DNA sequence: TGTGCCAGCTCACCAGCCACGGACGGCTATGGCTACACCTTC. The rearrangement joins TRBV18 to TRBJ1-2; D gene unclear. V lost 2 bases, J lost 4 bases, and 11 bases lay in between. This CDR3 region has 14 residues. CDR1 is KGHSH, CDR2 LQKENI, per germline.

This clone has only a few counts. The chain is built from TRBV7-9 and TRBJ1-4; D gene ambiguous. Germline V CDR1 and CDR2: SEHNR, FQNEAQ (reference sequence). V dropped 1 base and J dropped 3 bases, with 12 bases sitting between them. The CDR3 extends over 16 amino acids. Here the CDR3 reads CASSLGTRTANEKLFF. The CDR3 nucleotides read TGTGCCAGCAGCTTAGGGACCCGCACAGCTAATGAAAAACTGTTTTTT. Drawing the rest from reference TRBV7-9 and TRBJ1-4, the complete variable domain is DTGVSQNPRHKITKRGQNVTFRCDPISEHNRLYWYRQTLGQGPEFLTYFQNEAQLEKSRLLSDRFSAERPKGSFSTLEIQRTEQGDSAMYLCASSLGTRTANEKLFFGSGTQLSVL.

The chain employs TRBV6-5 and TRBJ2-7, with D possibly called TRBD1 or TRBD2 (5 bases each). This CDR3 spans 15 amino acids. Trimming took off 6 bases at V and 1 base at J, with 16 bases between the two ends. Germline CDR1 and CDR2: MNHEY and SVGAGI. CDR3 sequence reads: CASRRSRDQSYEQYF. In DNA form, the CDR3 reads TGTGCCAGCAGGCGCTCGAGGGACCAATCCTACGAGCAGTACTTC.